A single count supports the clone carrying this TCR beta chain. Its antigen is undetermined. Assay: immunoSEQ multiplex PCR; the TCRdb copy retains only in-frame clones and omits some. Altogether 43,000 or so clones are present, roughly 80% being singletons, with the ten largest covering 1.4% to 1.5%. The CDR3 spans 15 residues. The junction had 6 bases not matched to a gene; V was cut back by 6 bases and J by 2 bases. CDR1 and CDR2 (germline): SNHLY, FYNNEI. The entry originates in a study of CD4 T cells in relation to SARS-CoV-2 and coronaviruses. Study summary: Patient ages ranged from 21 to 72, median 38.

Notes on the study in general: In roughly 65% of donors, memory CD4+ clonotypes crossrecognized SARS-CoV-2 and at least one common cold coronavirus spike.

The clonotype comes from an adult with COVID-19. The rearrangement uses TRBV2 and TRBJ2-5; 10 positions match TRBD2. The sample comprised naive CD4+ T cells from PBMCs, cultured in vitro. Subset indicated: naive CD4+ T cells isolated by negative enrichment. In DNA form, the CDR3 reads TGTGCCAGCAGGGCCCTAGCGGGAGCTCAAGAGACCCAGTACTTC. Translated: CASRALAGAQETQYF.